One and the same sample provided the 27 T cell receptor beta chains below, sequenced in a study of cytomegalovirus exposure and HLA in healthy donors. Both 60 Vbeta primers and 13 Jbeta primers went into the PCR. Using immunoSEQ multiplex PCR, the repertoire was profiled, and TCRdb retains in-frame clones only, with some absent. The data hold 60,000 to 75,000 clones, with about 74% observed a single time. The sample was PBMCs. The receptor source for this set is a woman aged 60-75 years in good health and CMV-seropositive.

The chain combines TRBV10-3 with TRBJ1-1; 9 positions agree with TRBD1. The CDR3 is 14 amino acids. V was pared by 2 bases and J by 6 bases, with 4 bases of the junction left unmatched. Germline V gene lookup returns CDR1 ENHRY and CDR2 SYGVKD. The CDR3 sequence is CAISEGDRAAEAFF. The DNA of the CDR3 is TGTGCCATCAGTGAGGGGGACAGGGCCGCTGAAGCTTTCTTT.

The V gene is TRBV25-1, the J gene TRBJ2-5; D is perhaps TRBD1 (6 bases). Trimming removed 6 bases from V and 7 bases from J, with 9 bases in between. The length of the CDR3 is 11 residues. Germline CDR1 reads MGHDK; CDR2 reads SYGVNS. CDR3 sequence (DNA): TGTGCCAGCAGGGGGGCAGGGACCCAGTACTTC. It is translated as CASRGAGTQYF.

The chain uses TRBV6-1 and TRBJ2-1; 13 bases agree with TRBD2. V shed 3 bases, J shed 7 bases, and the junction held 6 bases outside the gene matches. The CDR3 covers 16 residues. Germline CDR1 is MNHNS and CDR2 is SASEGT. As DNA, the CDR3 is TGTGCCAGCAGTGACGAAACTAGCGGGAGGGGAAATGAGCAGTTCTTC. It encodes CASSDETSGRGNEQFF.

On this clone: This may arise from a read error, as a much more abundant clone is one base away. This sequence joins TRBV29-1 and TRBJ1-1, with 7 bases fitting TRBD1. Germline CDR1 is SQVTM and CDR2 is ANQGSEA. The CDR3 length is 12 residues. This CDR3 is CGAPGGTAEAFF. Here the CDR3 DNA reads TGCGGCGCGCCGGGGGGGACAGCTGAAGCTTTCTTT.

This clone was seen just once. The rearrangement joins TRBV15 to TRBJ2-5; D gene ambiguous. Germline CDR1 and CDR2: LNHNV and YYDKDF (reference sequence). CDR3 length: 12 amino acids. V lost 0 bases to trimming and J lost 7 bases, with 6 bases between them. CDR3 bases: TGTGCCACCAGCAGAGACCCGGGGACCCAGTACTTC. This codes for CATSRDPGTQYF.

This chain connects TRBV11-2 to TRBJ2-1; 8 positions agree with TRBD2. The ends lost 5 bases at V and 8 bases at J; junction bases unmatched: 2. The CDR3 consists of 12 residues. CDR1 is SGHAT, CDR2 FQNNGV, per germline. The CDR3 is CASSLLADEQFF. CDR3 coding DNA: TGTGCCAGCAGCCTACTAGCGGATGAGCAGTTCTTC.

The chain combines TRBV19 with TRBJ1-1; TRBD1 agrees at 9 bases. Looked up from germline, CDR1 is LNHDA and CDR2 is SQIVND (reference sequence). This CDR3 contains 16 residues. V lost 2 bases, J lost 9 bases, and 13 bases stayed unmatched. The chain's CDR3 is CASSISGQGQGRKAFF. In DNA, the CDR3 is TGTGCCAGTAGTATAAGTGGTCAGGGACAGGGTCGCAAAGCTTTCTTT.

The chain couples TRBV6-1 to TRBJ1-2; tentatively, D is TRBD1 (5 bases). The ends were cut back, 9 bases at V and 6 bases at J, with 14 bases in the middle. CDR1 MNHNS and CDR2 SASEGT come from the germline V gene. The CDR3 spans 12 residues. The CDR3 DNA follows: TGTGCCAGTTCCAGGGTCCTCGATGGCTACACCTTC. Translating it yields CASSRVLDGYTF.

The chain is built from TRBV29-1 and TRBJ1-2, with a possible D match to TRBD1 (5 bases). CDR3 length: 14 amino acids. Germline V gives CDR1 SQVTM, CDR2 ANQGSEA. Trimming removed 4 bases at V and 2 bases at J, with 14 bases between. CDR3 nucleotide sequence: TGCAGCGTTGTTAAGCGAGACAGCAACTATGGCTACACCTTC. Translated, it gives CSVVKRDSNYGYTF.

The V call is TRBV10-3, the J call TRBJ2-7, with D tentatively TRBD1 (5 bases). The CDR3 spans 13 residues. Germline CDR1 ENHRY, CDR2 SYGVKD. The germline V and J ends were trimmed by 4 bases and 5 bases, with 12 bases remaining between them. The CDR3 DNA follows: TGTGCCATCAGTGCGTCGACAGATCACGAGCAGTACTTC. Translating gives CAISASTDHEQYF.

CDR3 residues: CSVVPSGVGELFF. The CDR3 DNA reads TGCAGCGTTGTTCCTAGCGGGGTTGGGGAGCTGTTTTTT. The chain has TRBV29-1 and TRBJ2-2; 9 bases match TRBD2. From germline, CDR1 is SQVTM and CDR2 ANQGSEA. The J segment lost 8 bases and the V segment lost 4 bases, leaving 5 bases of the junction unmatched. The CDR3 spans 13 residues.

A word on this clone: Other DNA sequences within the sample encode an identical CDR3. CDR3 sequence (DNA): TGTGCCTGGAGGGTTTCAGGGCTGGGCTACACCTTC. Protein product: CAWRVSGLGYTF. The genes are TRBV30 and TRBJ1-2; a possible D gene is TRBD1 (5 bases). Germline CDR1 is GTSNPN and CDR2 is SVGIG (reference sequence). This CDR3 is 12 amino acids long. The V gene lost 3 bases and the J gene lost 8 bases, with 13 bases spanning the gap.

V is TRBV10-3 and J is TRBJ1-1; D gene ambiguous. The germline V gene has CDR1 ENHRY and CDR2 SYGVKD. With 7 bases removed from V and 1 base from J, the gap between germline ends came to 16 bases. The CDR3 sequence is 15 residues long. In DNA form, the CDR3 reads TGTGCCATCACCCTAGACGGACTCCCGAACACTGAAGCTTTCTTT. Translated, it gives CAITLDGLPNTEAFF.

The chain links TRBV25-1 to TRBJ1-2; 8 positions match TRBD1. The CDR3 extends over 16 amino acids. Looked up from germline, CDR1 is MGHDK and CDR2 is SYGVNS. V lost 0 bases and J lost 4; bases outside the gene matches: 7. The CDR3 here is CASSEYGVDRGYGYTF. The CDR3 DNA sequence: TGTGCCAGCAGTGAATATGGGGTTGACAGGGGCTATGGCTACACCTTC.

The genes are TRBV5-1 and TRBJ2-2; 7 bases match TRBD1. Losses at the gene ends were 2 bases for V and 9 bases for J; bases not matched to a gene: 13. This CDR3 has 16 amino acids. From germline, CDR1 is SGHRS and CDR2 YFSETQ. CDR3 sequence (DNA): TGCGCCAGCAGCTTTGGGGGCCAGGGGGTCGGCAGGGAGCTGTTTTTT. Amino acids: CASSFGGQGVGRELFF.

The V gene is TRBV6-6, the J gene TRBJ2-2; D is ambiguous. The V gene lost 6 bases and the J gene lost 6 bases, with 11 bases spanning the gap. The germline CDR1 and CDR2 sequences are MNHNY and SVGAGI (reference sequence). The CDR3 length is 13 residues. CDR3 in DNA: TGTGCCAGCAGAGACCAGGTGGCCGGGGAGCTGTTTTTT. This encodes CASRDQVAGELFF.

The CDR3 here is CSVGGGGTDTQYF. CDR3 DNA: TGCAGCGTTGGTGGGGGCGGCACAGATACGCAGTATTTT. This chain joins TRBV29-1 and TRBJ2-3, with a tentative D call TRBD1 (6 bases). Germline-derived CDR1 and CDR2 are SQVTM and ANQGSEA. The CDR3 contains 13 residues. V dropped 4 bases and J dropped 1 base, with 9 bases sitting between them.

The chain carries TRBV11-2 and TRBJ2-7; TRBD1 is a possible D gene (6 bases). V was clipped by 2 bases and J by 4 bases, with 15 bases between them. CDR3 length: 15 residues. CDR1 is SGHAT, CDR2 FQNNGV, per germline. The CDR3 region has the DNA TGTGCCAGCAGCTTACGGGCCAGGGGTACTTACGAGCAGTACTTC. Translation gives CASSLRARGTYEQYF.

V gene TRBV5-1 combines with J gene TRBJ2-4, with 10 positions matching TRBD2. Trimming at V came to 3 bases and at J to 4 bases, leaving 4 bases not matched to a gene. In germline, CDR1 is SGHRS, CDR2 YFSETQ. This CDR3 spans 15 amino acids. The CDR3 spells CASSWGTSAKNIQYF. CDR3 nucleotides: TGCGCCAGCAGCTGGGGGACTAGCGCGAAAAACATTCAGTACTTC.

The V call is TRBV6-1, the J call TRBJ2-3, with a weak D call TRBD2 (6 bases). Germline loops: CDR1 MNHNS, CDR2 SASEGT. This CDR3 region has 15 residues. Between the trimmed V and J ends, which lost 6 bases and 0 bases, there was a span of 13 bases. CDR3 protein: CASSPRSGSTDTQYF. In DNA, the CDR3 is TGTGCCAGCAGCCCACGGAGCGGGAGCACAGATACGCAGTATTTT.

The V and J genes are TRBV19 and TRBJ2-4; possible D gene TRBD2, 5 bases. V was clipped by 3 bases and J by 9 bases, with 9 bases between them. CDR3 length: 12 residues. Per the germline V gene, CDR1 is LNHDA and CDR2 is SQIVND (reference sequence). Written as DNA, the CDR3 is TGTGCCAGTAGTATCCCCGGGGTCATTCAGTACTTC. Its translation: CASSIPGVIQYF.

The chain links TRBV5-1 to TRBJ2-3; 9 bases align to TRBD2. Germline V gene lookup returns CDR1 SGHRS and CDR2 YFSETQ. Trimming cost V 5 bases and J 3 bases; bases outside gene matches: 10. The CDR3 loop spans 16 amino acids. The CDR3 coding sequence is TGCGCCAGCAGACGGCAACATAGCGGGGGAACAGATACGCAGTATTTT. Protein sequence: CASRRQHSGGTDTQYF. Looking up the rest from reference TRBV5-1 and TRBJ2-3 gives the full variable domain: KAGVTQTPRYLIKTRGQQVTLSCSPISGHRSVSWYQQTPGQGLQFLFEYFSETQRNKGNFPGRFSGRQFSNSRSEMNVSTLELGDSALYLCASRRQHSGGTDTQYFGPGTRLTVL.

This clone was seen a few times. The rearrangement links TRBV6-5 to TRBJ1-1; D gene uncertain. This CDR3 is built from 14 residues. From germline, CDR1 is MNHEY and CDR2 SVGAGI. Trimming removed 6 bases at V and 5 bases at J, with 16 bases between. CDR3 nucleotides: TGTGCCAGCAGCTATTCCCGAGCGGAGACTGAAGCTTTCTTT. Translation: CASSYSRAETEAFF.

This chain connects TRBV9 to TRBJ2-1, with D perhaps matching TRBD2 (5 bases). Germline assignment: CDR1 SGDLS and CDR2 YYNGEE. The ends were cut back, 0 bases at V and 3 bases at J, with 10 bases in the middle. The CDR3 consists of 15 residues. In DNA form, the CDR3 reads TGTGCCAGCAGCGTAGGGGCCAGCGGCTACAATGAGCAGTTCTTC. It codes for CASSVGASGYNEQFF.

This clone was counted only a few times. This sequence joins TRBV11-3 and TRBJ2-1; 12 bases are shared with TRBD2. This CDR3 spans 18 amino acids. Per germline, CDR1 SGHNT and CDR2 YENEEA. The ends lost 1 base at V and 6 bases at J; junction bases unmatched: 10. CDR3 sequence reads: CASSLVRLAGEEGNEQFF. CDR3 nucleotide sequence: TGTGCCAGCAGCTTAGTAAGACTAGCGGGAGAAGAGGGCAATGAGCAGTTCTTC.

This clone was observed a single time. The genes are TRBV18 and TRBJ2-1, with D maybe TRBD1 (5 bases). CDR1 KGHSH and CDR2 LQKENI come from the germline V gene. The CDR3 is 13 residues long. With 2 bases removed from V and 8 bases from J, the gap between germline ends came to 10 bases. CDR3 nucleotides: TGTGCCAGCTCACCAAGTTTAGGGGATGAGCAGTTCTTC. It translates to CASSPSLGDEQFF.

The genes are TRBV6-5 and TRBJ1-1; D is unresolved. V shed 0 bases and J shed 3 bases, with 11 bases lying between them. The CDR3 extends over 15 amino acids. Germline values: CDR1 MNHEY, CDR2 SVGAGI. CDR3 coding DNA: TGTGCCAGCAGTTACTCCTCAGGTATTGACACTGAAGCTTTCTTT. Protein product: CASSYSSGIDTEAFF.